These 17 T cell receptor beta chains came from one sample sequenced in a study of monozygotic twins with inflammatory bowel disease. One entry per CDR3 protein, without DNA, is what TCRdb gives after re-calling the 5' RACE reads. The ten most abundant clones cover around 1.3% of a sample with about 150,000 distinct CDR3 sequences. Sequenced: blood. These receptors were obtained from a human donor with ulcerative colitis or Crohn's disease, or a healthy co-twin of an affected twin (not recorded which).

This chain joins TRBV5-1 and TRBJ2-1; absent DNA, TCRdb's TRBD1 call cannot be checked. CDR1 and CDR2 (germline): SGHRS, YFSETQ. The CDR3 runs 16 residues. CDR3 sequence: CASSLDRDREYNEQFF.

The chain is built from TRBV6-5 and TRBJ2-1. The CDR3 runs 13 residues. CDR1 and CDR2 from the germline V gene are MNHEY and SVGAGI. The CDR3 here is CASGRLRLLEQFF.

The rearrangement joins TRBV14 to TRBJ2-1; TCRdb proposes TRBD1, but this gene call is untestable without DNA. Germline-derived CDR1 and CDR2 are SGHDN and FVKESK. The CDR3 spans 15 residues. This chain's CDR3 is CASSQGTETYNEQFF.

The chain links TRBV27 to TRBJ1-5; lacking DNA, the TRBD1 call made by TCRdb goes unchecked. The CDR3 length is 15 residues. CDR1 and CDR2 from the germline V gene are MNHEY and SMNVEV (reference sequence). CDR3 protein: CASSPDTGWGQPQHF.

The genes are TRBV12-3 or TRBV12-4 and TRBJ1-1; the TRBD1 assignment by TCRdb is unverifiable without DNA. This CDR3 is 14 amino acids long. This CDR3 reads CASSLAGASFEAFF.

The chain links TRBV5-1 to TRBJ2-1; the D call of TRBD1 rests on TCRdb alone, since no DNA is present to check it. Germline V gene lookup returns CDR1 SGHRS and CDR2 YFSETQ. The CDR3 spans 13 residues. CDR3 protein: CASGFLLGREQFF.

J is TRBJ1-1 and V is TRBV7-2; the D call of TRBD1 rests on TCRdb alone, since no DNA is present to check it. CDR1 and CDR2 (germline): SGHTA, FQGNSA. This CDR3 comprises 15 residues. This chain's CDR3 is CASSLAGTGGGEAFF.

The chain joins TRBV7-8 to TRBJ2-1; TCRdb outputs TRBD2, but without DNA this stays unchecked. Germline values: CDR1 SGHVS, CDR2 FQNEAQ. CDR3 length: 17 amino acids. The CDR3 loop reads CASSFSVTSGSSNEQFF.

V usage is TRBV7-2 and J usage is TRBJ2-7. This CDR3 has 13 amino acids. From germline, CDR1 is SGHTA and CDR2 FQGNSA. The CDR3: CASSSTERYEQYF.

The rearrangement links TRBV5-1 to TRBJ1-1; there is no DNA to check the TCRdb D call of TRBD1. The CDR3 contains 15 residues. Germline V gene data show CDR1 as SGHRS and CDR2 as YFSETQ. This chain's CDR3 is CASRPGLGDDTEAFF.

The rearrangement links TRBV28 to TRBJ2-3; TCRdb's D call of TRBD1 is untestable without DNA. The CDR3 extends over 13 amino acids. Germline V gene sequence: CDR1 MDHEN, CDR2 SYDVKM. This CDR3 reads CASSSSGGYTQYF.

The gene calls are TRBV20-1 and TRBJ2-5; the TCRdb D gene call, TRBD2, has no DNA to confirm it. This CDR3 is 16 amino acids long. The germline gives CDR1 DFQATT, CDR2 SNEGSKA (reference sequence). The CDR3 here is CSARFSGRGIMGTQYF.

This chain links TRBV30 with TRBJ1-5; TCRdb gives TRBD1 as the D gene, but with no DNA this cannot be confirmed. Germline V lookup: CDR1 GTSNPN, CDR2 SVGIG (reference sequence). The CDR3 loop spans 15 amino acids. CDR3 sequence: CAWRRGGNLIQPQHF.

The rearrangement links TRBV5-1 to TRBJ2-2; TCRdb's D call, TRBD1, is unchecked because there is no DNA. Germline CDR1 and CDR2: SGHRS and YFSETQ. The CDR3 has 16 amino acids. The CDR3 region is CASSLEGSPRTGELFF.

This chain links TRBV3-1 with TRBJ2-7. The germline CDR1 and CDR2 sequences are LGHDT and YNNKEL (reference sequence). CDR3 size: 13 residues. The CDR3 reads CASSQDTGYEQYF.

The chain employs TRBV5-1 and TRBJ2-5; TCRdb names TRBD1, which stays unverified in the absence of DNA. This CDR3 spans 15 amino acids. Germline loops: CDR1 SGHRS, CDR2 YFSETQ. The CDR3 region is CASFQGGRGGETQYF.

CDR3 sequence: CASSVVGTGELFF. The chain is built from TRBV9 and TRBJ2-2. There are 13 residues in the CDR3. Per the germline V gene, CDR1 is SGDLS and CDR2 is YYNGEE.